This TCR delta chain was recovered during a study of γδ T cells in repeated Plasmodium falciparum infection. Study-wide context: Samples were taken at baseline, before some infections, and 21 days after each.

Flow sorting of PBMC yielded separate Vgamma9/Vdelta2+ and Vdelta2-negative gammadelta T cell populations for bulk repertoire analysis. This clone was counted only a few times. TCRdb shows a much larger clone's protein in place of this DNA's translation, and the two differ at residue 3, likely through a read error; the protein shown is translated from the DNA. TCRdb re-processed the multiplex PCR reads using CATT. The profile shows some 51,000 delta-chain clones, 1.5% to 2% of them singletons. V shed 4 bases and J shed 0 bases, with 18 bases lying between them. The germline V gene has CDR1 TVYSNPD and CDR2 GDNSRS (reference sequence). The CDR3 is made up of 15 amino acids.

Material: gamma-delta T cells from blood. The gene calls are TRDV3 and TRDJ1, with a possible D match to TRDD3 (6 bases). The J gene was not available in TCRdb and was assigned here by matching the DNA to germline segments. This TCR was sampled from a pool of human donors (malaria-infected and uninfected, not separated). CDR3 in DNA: TGTGCCTCTAAACGTACTGGGCGGTACACCGATAAACTCATCTTT. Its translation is CASKRTGRYTDKLIF.